Reported below is one T cell receptor (beta chain). This CDR3 is built from 14 residues. The V and J ends lost 4 bases and 1 base, in that order; junction bases with no gene match: 3. Germline CDR1 is LGHDT and CDR2 is YNNKEL (reference sequence). The assay was immunoSEQ multiplex PCR, and TCRdb's table has in-frame clones only and misses some. Of roughly 100,000 clones in the sample, around 88% were seen once. The data derive from a study of control samples from healthy donors and cancer patients. V gene TRBV3-1 (or the pseudogene TRBV3-2) combines with J gene TRBJ2-5, with TRBD1 matching 7 bases. Sequenced material: PBMCs. This TCR derives from a man in his fifties or sixties with lung cancer. CDR3 sequence (DNA): TGTGCCAGCAGCCCATGGACAGGCCAAGAGACCCAGTACTTC. Amino acids: CASSPWTGQETQYF.